The 29 T cell receptor beta chains in this list originate from one sample, sequenced in a study of blood T cells in healthy people across ages. Through a sample-barcoded 5' primer and a J-beta primer mix, a second PCR was run for roughly 6 to 11 cycles. One entry per CDR3 protein results from TCRdb running MiXCR on the 5' RACE reads. The table records roughly 900,000 distinct CDR3 sequences, under 35% of them present only once. The sequenced sample was blood. These receptors were obtained from a woman of 80 years or more in good health.

This clonotype was detected once. One base away lies a much larger clone, so this may be a sequencing read error. No conserved phenylalanine or tryptophan ends this CDR3, so it is likely a read error. The chain recombines TRBV5-1 with TRBJ2-3, with a weak D call TRBD2 (5 bases). This CDR3 spans 14 amino acids. Germline V gene sequence: CDR1 SGHRS, CDR2 YFSETQ. The V and J ends lost 6 bases and 1 base respectively, with 12 bases between them. CDR3 region: CASTDRGGTDTQYL. The CDR3 DNA is TGCGCCAGCACGGACCGGGGAGGCACAGATACGCAGTATTTG.

This clonotype was detected ten times or more. The chain carries TRBV7-6 and TRBJ2-1; a weak D match, TRBD2 (6 bases). There are 15 residues in the CDR3. CDR1 SGHVS and CDR2 FNYEAQ come from the germline V gene. V was clipped by 3 bases and J by 5 bases, with 14 bases between them. The CDR3 bases are TGTGCCAGCAGCTTTGGGGGGTTCCCTCACAATGAGCAGTTCTTC. Amino acids: CASSFGGFPHNEQFF.

The chain uses TRBV29-1 and TRBJ1-1; 7 nucleotides agree with TRBD1. Per germline, CDR1 SQVTM and CDR2 ANQGSEA. Trimming took 7 bases from V and 7 from J; bases not matched to a gene: 6. The CDR3 has 11 residues. CDR3 residues: CSGYRGREAFF. Written as DNA, the CDR3 is TGCAGCGGTTACAGGGGACGTGAAGCTTTCTTT.

In its sample, this clonotype was seen a few times. The chain carries TRBV6-2 or TRBV6-3 and TRBJ1-4; D gene ambiguous. V lost 0 bases and J lost 2, with 10 bases in between. Germline V gene lookup returns CDR1 MNHEY and CDR2 SVGEGT. The CDR3 sequence is 16 residues long. The CDR3 DNA reads as TGTGCCAGCAGTTACTCCTCGGGTGCGACTAATGAAAAACTGTTTTTT. Its translation: CASSYSSGATNEKLFF.

About this clonotype itself: The junction shows a germline mismatch at one end, possibly a read error. This chain connects TRBV20-1 to TRBJ1-2; maybe TRBD1 (5 bases). CDR1 is DFQATT and CDR2 is SNEGSKA in the germline V gene (reference sequence). The CDR3 length is 11 residues. Written as DNA, the CDR3 is TGCAATGCTTACTTGGGAGGGGTGAACACCTTC. This codes for CNAYLGGVNTF.

This clonotype has ten or more counts. The junction and the germline gene differ at one end; a read error may be behind it. The chain carries TRBV16 and TRBJ2-7; D is undetermined. The germline V gene has CDR1 KGHSY and CDR2 FQNENV. This CDR3 has 13 residues. The CDR3 protein is CASSQLLSHEQYF. CDR3 DNA sequence: TGTGCCAGCAGCCAGTTGCTCTCCCACGAGCAGTACTTC.

The chain is built from TRBV11-2 and TRBJ2-1, with TRBD2 identical over 11 bases. This CDR3 is 15 amino acids long. CDR1 SGHAT and CDR2 FQNNGV come from the germline V gene. With 5 bases clipped from V and 8 bases from J, the junction kept 8 bases outside the gene matches. The CDR3 DNA reads TGTGCCAGCAGCCCAAGACTAGCGGGGTACGATGAGCAGTTCTTC. It translates to CASSPRLAGYDEQFF.

This clonotype came up a few times. The rearrangement joins TRBV20-1 to TRBJ1-5; maybe TRBD1 (6 bases). Looked up from germline, CDR1 is DFQATT and CDR2 is SNEGSKA (reference sequence). V gave up 1 base and J gave up 1 base, with 11 bases separating them. The CDR3 runs to 15 residues. CDR3 amino acids: CSARGEQGSNQPQHF. The DNA for the CDR3 is TGCAGTGCTAGAGGGGAACAGGGAAGCAATCAGCCCCAGCATTTT.

Ten or more counts support this clonotype. The chain joins TRBV7-9 to TRBJ2-3; maybe TRBD1 (5 bases). The CDR3 is 15 residues long. V lost 1 base and J lost 4, with 12 bases in between. Germline assignment: CDR1 SEHNR and CDR2 FQNEAQ (reference sequence). In DNA, the CDR3 is TGTGCCAGCAGCTTAGGTGGGGCTCTCGCAGATACGCAGTATTTT. Translation: CASSLGGALADTQYF. The full variable domain, with the rest looked up from reference TRBV7-9 and TRBJ2-3, is DTGVSQNPRHKITKRGQNVTFRCDPISEHNRLYWYRQTLGQGPEFLTYFQNEAQLEKSRLLSDRFSAERPKGSFSTLEIQRTEQGDSAMYLCASSLGGALADTQYFGPGTRLTVL.

This clonotype was found many times. The chain combines TRBV7-9 with TRBJ2-1; 13 bases match TRBD2. Germline CDR1 is SEHNR and CDR2 is FQNEAQ (reference sequence). There are 17 residues in the CDR3. With V trimmed by 0 bases and J by 8 bases, 7 bases remained unmatched. CDR3 in DNA: TGTGCCAGCAGCTTAGCCGGGACTAGCGGGGTCGGGGATGAGCAGTTCTTC. It specifies CASSLAGTSGVGDEQFF.

The sample holds a few counts of this clonotype. The V gene is TRBV4-2, the J gene TRBJ1-6; D call uncertain. The V gene's germline CDR1 is LGHNA and CDR2 YNFKEQ. The V and J ends lost 0 bases and 4 bases respectively, with 10 bases between them. The CDR3 consists of 16 residues. CDR3 DNA: TGTGCCAGCAGCCAAGATCTCGCCAGTTATAATTCACCCCTCCACTTT. Translated: CASSQDLASYNSPLHF.

The V call is TRBV11-1, the J call TRBJ2-7, with 8 bases identical to TRBD2. The V gene end was trimmed by 1 base and the J gene end by 3 bases; junction bases not matched to a gene: 5. Germline V gene sequence: CDR1 SGHAT, CDR2 FQDESV (reference sequence). This CDR3 is 15 amino acids long. CDR3 DNA sequence: TGTGCCAGCAGCTTAGGCATTAGCGGGGACTACGAGCAGTACTTC. The encoded protein is CASSLGISGDYEQYF.

Ten or more counts support this clonotype. V and J are TRBV10-3 and TRBJ2-1; 7 bases line up with TRBD2. Germline trimming cut 0 bases from V and 13 bases from J; bases unmatched to any gene: 6. The CDR3 contains 13 residues. Germline-derived CDR1 and CDR2 are ENHRY and SYGVKD. The CDR3: CAISESTGRVQFF. The DNA of the CDR3 is TGTGCCATCAGTGAGTCGACGGGGAGGGTCCAGTTCTTC.

The rearrangement joins TRBV7-6 to TRBJ2-5; 9 nucleotides align to TRBD2. The CDR3 is made up of 12 amino acids. Germline CDR1 SGHVS, CDR2 FNYEAQ. CDR3 sequence: CVSASGMETQYF. CDR3 DNA: TGTGTATCGGCTAGCGGGATGGAGACCCAGTACTTC. Variable domain in full (rest from reference TRBV7-6 and TRBJ2-5): GAGVSQSPRYKVTKRGQDVALRCDPISGHVSLYWYRQALGQGPEFLTYFNYEAQQDKSGLPNDRFSAERPEGSISTLTIQRTEQRDSAMYRCVSASGMETQYFGPGTRLLVL.

The J gene is TRBJ1-1, the V gene TRBV11-2; D unclear. Germline-derived CDR1 and CDR2 are SGHAT and FQNNGV. The V end was cut by 0 bases, the J end by 6 bases, with 11 bases between. The CDR3 consists of 14 residues. The CDR3 DNA sequence: TGTGCCAGCAGCTTAGATGTAGGGTACGCTGAAGCTTTCTTT. Its protein is CASSLDVGYAEAFF.

This chain connects TRBV5-4 to TRBJ2-7, with TRBD2 as a possible D gene (6 bases). CDR3 length equals 15 residues. V lost 1 base to trimming and J lost 3 bases, with 14 bases between them. CDR1 and CDR2 (germline): SGHNT, YYREEE (reference sequence). The CDR3 sequence: CASSLMKAGNYEQYF. The CDR3 DNA reads as TGTGCCAGCAGCTTGATGAAGGCGGGAAACTACGAGCAGTACTTC.

Turning to this clonotype: A much larger clone lies one base from this, so it may be a read error. The chain combines TRBV27 with TRBJ2-4; TRBD1 is a possible D gene (7 bases). Germline V gives CDR1 MNHEY, CDR2 SMNVEV (reference sequence). Trimming shortened V by 5 bases and J by 6 bases, and 14 bases separated the two germline ends. The CDR3 consists of 14 residues. CDR3 sequence (DNA): TGTGCCAGCAGTCCGGGGGACAGAAGAAACATTCAGTACTTC. This encodes CASSPGDRRNIQYF.

This clonotype was observed at least ten times. The chain is built from TRBV20-1 and TRBJ1-2; TRBD1 matches at 8 bases. The germline V gene encodes CDR1 DFQATT and CDR2 SNEGSKA (reference sequence). The V segment lost 0 bases and the J segment 4 bases; nucleotides outside the gene matches: 4. There are 14 residues in the CDR3. This CDR3 is CSARDLGQAYGYTF. The CDR3 DNA reads as TGCAGTGCTAGAGATTTGGGACAGGCCTATGGCTACACCTTC.

This clonotype was recorded at least ten times. The chain couples TRBV27 to TRBJ2-3; D gene uncertain. Trimming left V 5 bases short and J 2 bases short, with 5 bases between. This CDR3 is 12 amino acids long. Germline V gene sequence: CDR1 MNHEY, CDR2 SMNVEV (reference sequence). CDR3 nucleotides: TGTGCCAGCAGTCGAACCACAGATACGCAGTATTTT. It yields the protein CASSRTTDTQYF.

On this clonotype itself: The junction shows a germline mismatch at one end, possibly a read error. Here the CDR3 reads CAGSHRTGSYNEQFF. As DNA, the CDR3 is TGTGCCGGCAGCCACCGGACGGGGTCCTACAATGAGCAGTTCTTC. The chain is built from TRBV11-3 and TRBJ2-1, with D perhaps TRBD2 (5 bases). This CDR3 contains 15 residues. Germline V lookup: CDR1 SGHNT, CDR2 YENEEA.

As concerns this clonotype: This is likely a read error, given that the CDR3 carries no conserved phenylalanine or tryptophan at its end. CDR3 DNA: TGTGCCAGCAGTCACTCGGGGCAGTTGGGCGCAGATACGCAGTATTCT. The encoded protein is CASSHSGQLGADTQYS. This chain connects TRBV12-3 or TRBV12-4 to TRBJ2-3; D assignment may be TRBD1 or TRBD2 (5 bases each). V was clipped by 5 bases and J by 4 bases, with 19 bases between them. This CDR3 is 16 amino acids long.

This sequence joins TRBV20-1 and TRBJ2-7, with a tentative D call TRBD1 (5 bases). CDR1 and CDR2 (germline): DFQATT, SNEGSKA (reference sequence). V lost 6 bases and J lost 0, with 9 bases in between. The CDR3 runs to 12 residues. The CDR3 spells CSAEGASYEQYF. The CDR3 bases are TGCAGTGCCGAAGGGGCCTCCTACGAGCAGTACTTC.

This clonotype was counted a few times. CDR3 amino acids: CASRTPRRPLRNQPQHF. CDR3 DNA: TGTGCCAGCAGGACACCGAGGCGGCCCCTTCGAAATCAGCCCCAGCATTTT. This chain uses TRBV6-2 or TRBV6-3 with TRBJ1-5; D remains unclear. V was clipped by 6 bases and J by 4 bases, with 22 bases between them. In germline, CDR1 is MNHEY, CDR2 SVGEGT. The CDR3 consists of 17 residues.

This clonotype was observed many times. The chain links TRBV20-1 to TRBJ1-2, with TRBD1 matching over 7 bases. Germline trimming cut 6 bases from V and 2 bases from J; bases unmatched to any gene: 6. This CDR3 is 13 amino acids long. The germline gives CDR1 DFQATT, CDR2 SNEGSKA (reference sequence). The DNA for the CDR3 is TGCAGTGCGGCCCCGACAGGGAACTATGGCTACACCTTC. This gives the protein CSAAPTGNYGYTF.

Concerning this clonotype itself: A much larger clone lies one base from this, so it may be a read error. The CDR3: CTSSAQGAGGPVGETQYF. The CDR3 DNA reads TGTACCAGCAGCGCCCAAGGGGCGGGGGGGCCGGTCGGAGAGACCCAGTACTTC. The gene calls are TRBV9 and TRBJ2-5, with 9 bases identical to TRBD2. The CDR3 consists of 18 residues. Germline V lookup: CDR1 SGDLS, CDR2 YYNGEE.

The chain uses TRBV12-3 or TRBV12-4 and TRBJ1-3; D call uncertain. The CDR3 spans 15 residues. V was clipped by 6 bases and J by 4 bases, with 16 bases between them. The DNA for the CDR3 is TGTGCCAGCAGGGCATCCGGGCGAGGAGGAAACACCATATATTTT. It codes for CASRASGRGGNTIYF.

J is TRBJ2-1 and V is TRBV6-6, with D possibly called TRBD1 or TRBD2 (5 bases each). Matching the DNA end better, TRBJ2-7 makes the J call doubtful. The CDR3 is 17 residues long. Germline V gene lookup returns CDR1 MNHNY and CDR2 SVGAGI (reference sequence). CDR3 nucleotide sequence: TGTGCCAGCAGCCAGGGTCAACTGGGAGCATCCTACAATGAGCAGTACTTC. Protein sequence: CASSQGQLGASYNEQYF.

A remark on this clonotype: This may stem from a read error, because a much larger clone lies one nucleotide away. The chain recombines TRBV6-1 with TRBJ2-5, with D possibly TRBD1 on 5 matching bases. The J call may be faulty, since TRBJ2-7 better matches the DNA end. The V gene's germline CDR1 is MNHNS and CDR2 SASEGT. The CDR3 has 13 residues. The CDR3 protein is CASSGQVSCEQYF. CDR3 DNA: TGTGCCAGCAGCGGACAAGTATCCTGCGAGCAGTACTTC.

As for this clonotype: This may come from a read error, since a much larger clone is one base off. V gene TRBV7-2 combines with J gene TRBJ2-1; a possible D gene is TRBD2 (5 bases). Germline-derived CDR1 and CDR2 are SGHTA and FQGNSA. This CDR3 has 12 amino acids. Here the CDR3 DNA reads TGTGCCAGCAAAAAGGGAGACAATGAGCGGTTCTTC. It specifies CASKKGDNERFF.